This TCR beta chain was recovered during a study of shared clonotypes between healthy human individuals. TCRdb's copy holds only in-frame clones and misses some; the assay was immunoSEQ multiplex PCR. The data show some 2.1 million clones, just under 95% seen once. This CDR3 is built from 16 residues. CDR1 is MDHEN and CDR2 is SYDVKM in the germline V gene. The ends were cut back, 3 bases at V and 3 bases at J, with 15 bases in the middle. Naive CD8 cells lacked CD45RO and underwent positive selection for CCR7, leaving out terminally differentiated effector memory CD45RA+ cells. Source material: naive CD8+ T cells sorted from blood. J is TRBJ1-5 and V is TRBV28, with D uncertain. The sequence was obtained from a man aged 18 to 29 in good health. The CDR3 coding sequence is TGTGCCAGCAGTTTTAAAACATCCATTAACAATCAGCCCCAGCATTTT. Encoded protein: CASSFKTSINNQPQHF.